These T cell receptor beta chains were read from a single sample in a study of metastatic and nonmetastatic thyroid tumors. Using MiXCR, TCRdb re-called clones from the PCR reads. The sample carries around 18,000 clones, 34% recorded once. The specimen was tumor tissue. Source of these receptors: a female donor with papillary thyroid cancer or a benign thyroid nodule (not recorded which). Some clones in this sample may be carry-over from other donors' samples. CDR3s include the opening cysteine and the closing phenylalanine or tryptophan. A D gene is named only where the DNA matches it firmly. A row's size may be missing; if present it is once, few, many or a size class.

TRBV7-3	TRBJ2-1	.	TRBD2	CASSATSGTNEQFF	TGTGCCAGCAGCGCTACTAGCGGGACAAATGAGCAGTTCTTC
TRBV10-3	TRBJ1-1	.	.	CVISELPSVGSGGTEALF	TGTGTCATCAGTGAGCTCCCATCAGTAGGCAGCGGGGGCACTGAAGCTCTCTTT
TRBV5-5	TRBJ1-4	once	.	CASSNREGSNEKLFF	TGTGCCAGCAGCAATAGGGAGGGATCTAATGAAAAACTGTTTTTT
TRBV6-4	TRBJ2-3	.	.	CASSYSYVVTDTQYF	TGTGCCAGCAGTTACTCTTACGTCGTCACAGATACGCAGTATTTT
TRBV6-1	TRBJ1-6	medium-sized	.	CASSFVIDSYNSPLHF	TGTGCCAGCAGTTTCGTCATCGACTCCTATAATTCACCCCTCCACTTT
TRBV6-1	TRBJ1-3	few	.	CASKPQGPGNTIYF	TGTGCCAGTAAACCTCAGGGACCTGGAAACACCATATATTTT
TRBV6-1	TRBJ2-2	.	.	CASSETIANTGELFF	TGTGCCAGCAGTGAAACGATAGCGAACACCGGGGAGCTGTTTTTT
TRBV7-6	TRBJ2-7	.	TRBD1	CASSLLVDRGSEQYF	TGTGCCAGCAGCTTGTTGGTGGACAGGGGATCCGAGCAGTACTTC
TRBV30	TRBJ2-2	.	.	CAWKPGNTGELFF	TGTGCCTGGAAACCGGGAAACACCGGGGAGCTGTTTTTT
TRBV11-3	TRBJ2-2	.	TRBD2	CASSLSSGSTGELFF	TGTGCCAGCAGCCTGTCTAGCGGGAGCACCGGGGAGCTGTTTTTT
TRBV18	TRBJ1-1	medium-sized	.	CASSPTFGNTEAFF	TGTGCCAGCTCACCAACCTTCGGGAACACTGAAGCTTTCTTT
TRBV9	TRBJ1-4	.	.	CAGNPRGNEKVFF	TGTGCCGGCAACCCACGGGGTAATGAAAAAGTGTTTTTT
TRBV24-1	TRBJ2-7	.	TRBD2	CATTKGLADYEQYF	TGTGCCACCACTAAGGGACTAGCGGATTACGAGCAGTACTTC
TRBV2	TRBJ1-2	.	.	CASTGQTNYGFTF	TGTGCCAGCACCGGACAGACGAACTATGGCTTCACATTC
TRBV11-2	TRBJ2-3	.	.	CASSFQAEWADTQYF	TGTGCCAGCAGCTTTCAGGCGGAGTGGGCAGATACGCAGTATTTT
TRBV6-1	TRBJ1-4	few	.	CASSEDSGGSLFF	TGTGCCAGCAGTGAAGATAGCGGCGGCTCGCTGTTTTTT
TRBV2	TRBJ2-7	few	.	CASSQSGIRYEQYF	TGTGCCAGTAGCCAAAGTGGCATCAGGTACGAGCAGTACTTC
TRBV28	TRBJ2-2	.	TRBD1	CASDGTGGFTGELFF	TGTGCCAGCGACGGGACAGGGGGATTTACCGGGGAGCTGTTTTTT
TRBV24-1	TRBJ2-7	.	TRBD1	CATSDPDRGSYEQYF	TGTGCCACCAGTGACCCGGACAGGGGATCCTACGAGCAGTACTTC
TRBV2	TRBJ2-1	many	.	CASSAGGTSYNEQFF	TGTGCCAGCAGTGCAGGCGGTACCTCCTACAATGAGCAGTTCTTC
TRBV9	TRBJ1-2	.	TRBD1	CASSAPTGVGYTF	TGTGCCAGCAGCGCTCCGACAGGGGTAGGCTACACCTTC
TRBV19	TRBJ2-5	.	.	CASSIGLQGRKETQYF	TGTGCCAGTAGTATAGGACTTCAGGGAAGGAAAGAGACCCAGTACTTC
TRBV7-2	TRBJ1-2	.	.	CASSSYLEENGYTF	TGTGCCAGCAGCTCGTATTTGGAGGAGAACGGCTACACCTTC
TRBV20-1	TRBJ1-5	.	.	CSAIKALEPQDF	TGCAGTGCTATTAAGGCGTTGGAGCCCCAGGATTTT
TRBV5-1	TRBJ1-2	.	.	CASRTRDTHPMNYGYTF	TGCGCCAGCAGAACTCGGGACACTCATCCGATGAACTATGGCTACACCTTC
TRBV9	TRBJ2-7	.	TRBD1	CASSVVDRGMAEQYF	TGTGCCAGCAGCGTAGTCGACAGGGGGATGGCGGAGCAGTACTTC
TRBV5-1	TRBJ2-7	medium-sized	.	CASSFDRNYEQYF	TGCGCCAGCAGCTTCGACAGAAACTACGAGCAGTACTTC
TRBV6-1	TRBJ1-6	medium-sized	.	CASSETDPRDPLHF	TGTGCCAGCAGTGAGACGGACCCACGCGATCCCCTCCACTTT
TRBV28	TRBJ1-2	.	TRBD1	CASATGTGRNYGYTF	TGTGCCAGCGCAACCGGGACAGGGCGTAACTATGGCTACACCTTC
TRBV29-1	TRBJ2-7	.	.	CSVYQFYEQYF	TGCAGCGTTTATCAGTTCTACGAGCAGTACTTC
TRBV5-1	TRBJ2-7	medium-sized	.	CASTTAPTYEQYF	TGCGCCAGCACCACGGCTCCCACCTACGAGCAGTACTTC
TRBV20-1	TRBJ2-4	.	.	CSGTGAKNIQYF	TGCAGTGGTACGGGAGCCAAAAACATTCAGTACTTC
TRBV6-1	TRBJ2-7	medium-sized	.	CASRHGDLLYEQYF	TGTGCCAGCAGACACGGGGACTTACTTTACGAGCAGTACTTC
TRBV7-8	TRBJ2-5	medium-sized	TRBD2	CASSLGRLAGIGDQETQYF	TGTGCCAGCAGCTTAGGGCGGCTAGCGGGGATAGGGGACCAAGAGACCCAGTACTTC
TRBV28	TRBJ2-7	few	.	CATEGGSYSYEQYF	TGTGCCACCGAGGGGGGGTCATACTCCTACGAGCAGTACTTC
TRBV4-3	TRBJ2-3	medium-sized	.	CASSQARGTLGTDTQYF	TGCGCCAGCAGCCAAGCGAGGGGGACTTTGGGGACAGATACGCAGTATTTT
TRBV19	TRBJ1-3	many	.	CASSSVPSGPRTGNTIYF	TGTGCCAGTAGTTCCGTACCGTCGGGCCCTCGCACTGGAAACACCATATATTTT
TRBV10-3	TRBJ1-1	many	TRBD1	CAISGPGQGKTEAFF	TGTGCCATCAGTGGACCAGGACAGGGAAAAACTGAAGCTTTCTTT
TRBV5-4	TRBJ1-5	.	TRBD1	CASSLDRSQPQHF	TGTGCCAGCAGCCTGGACAGGAGTCAGCCCCAGCATTTT
TRBV19	TRBJ2-7	.	TRBD1	CASSKGQGETYEQYF	TGTGCCAGTAGTAAAGGACAGGGGGAGACCTACGAGCAGTACTTC
TRBV27	TRBJ2-7	few	TRBD2	CASSLTAGGIYEQYF	TGTGCCAGCAGCCTCACAGCGGGAGGGATCTACGAGCAGTACTTC
TRBV6-1	TRBJ2-3	medium-sized	TRBD2	CASSSGTSGPTDTQYF	TGTGCCAGCAGTTCCGGGACTAGCGGTCCCACAGATACGCAGTATTTT
TRBV11-2	TRBJ2-2	.	TRBD2	CASRGTSGYTGELFF	TGTGCCAGCAGGGGGACTAGCGGGTACACCGGGGAGCTGTTTTTT
TRBV5-4	TRBJ1-3	.	.	CASSVRGSGNTIYF	TGTGCCAGCAGCGTGAGGGGGTCTGGAAACACCATATATTTT
TRBV28	TRBJ1-5	medium-sized	.	CASSLNGLINQPQHF	TGTGCCAGCAGTTTAAACGGACTAATCAATCAGCCCCAGCATTTT
TRBV14	TRBJ1-1	.	.	CASSQVAGNTEAFF	TGTGCCAGCAGCCAAGTAGCGGGAAACACTGAAGCTTTCTTT
TRBV11-3	TRBJ2-7	.	.	CASSSTRGSYEQYF	TGTGCCAGCAGCTCAACACGGGGCTCCTACGAGCAGTACTTC
TRBV6-9	TRBJ1-1	.	TRBD1	CASSLRGDRQFF	TGTGCCAGCAGTTTAAGAGGGGACAGACAGTTCTTT